Presented here are 30 T cell receptor beta chains from one specimen sequenced in a study of blood T cell repertoires in COVID-19 (dated by TCRdb to 2019 to 2021). Library preparation used the immunoSEQ multiplex PCR assay. Here the immuneACCESS table is served through TCRdb, limited to in-frame sequences with V and J called. Missing clones are a known gap in these copies; in checked studies unresolved V genes cover under half, and the rest lacks a known reason. The sample records some 150,000 clones, 80% of which are singletons. Over 10% of the sample is taken by the ten largest. The sample comprised peripheral blood. The source is a man aged 55 to 70 with active or convalescent COVID-19.

This chain joins TRBV27 and TRBJ1-2, with TRBD1 matching 8 bases. Germline V gene lookup returns CDR1 MNHEY and CDR2 SMNVEV (reference sequence). The CDR3 runs 13 residues. V lost 3 bases to trimming and J lost 6 bases; unmatched junction nucleotides: 3. CDR3 DNA: TGTGCCAGCAGTTTTTCGACAGGGGATGGCTACACCTTC. Its translation is CASSFSTGDGYTF.

This clone occurred many times. Other DNA variants within this sample encode the same CDR3. The chain employs TRBV3-1 (or the pseudogene TRBV3-2) and TRBJ1-2; the D gene is possibly TRBD1 (6 bases). The CDR3 has 16 residues. The V gene lost 6 bases and the J gene lost 0 bases, with 17 bases spanning the gap. Germline-derived CDR1 and CDR2 are LGHDT and YNNKEL (reference sequence). The CDR3 DNA is TGTGCCAGCAGTTGGGGTCGGGGGGCAGCTAACTATGGCTACACCTTC. Its translation: CASSWGRGAANYGYTF.

The table lists this clone with a count of one. The rearrangement uses TRBV6-2 or TRBV6-3 and TRBJ1-5; 8 bases are shared with TRBD1. Germline V lookup: CDR1 MNHEY, CDR2 SVGEGT. The CDR3 extends over 16 amino acids. V dropped 8 bases and J dropped 2; count of bases not matched to a gene: 11. CDR3 sequence: CASRRTGRGRNQPQHF. The CDR3, as DNA: TGTGCCAGCCGCCGGACAGGGAGAGGGCGCAATCAGCCCCAGCATTTT.

The J gene is TRBJ2-5, the V gene TRBV10-3, with D possibly being TRBD2 (6 bases). The CDR3 length is 12 residues. Per germline, CDR1 ENHRY and CDR2 SYGVKD. V was cut by 7 bases and J by 3 bases, with 9 bases left in between. The DNA for the CDR3 is TGTGCCATCAAGGGGACTGAAGAGACCCAGTACTTC. Translation: CAIKGTEETQYF.

This chain joins TRBV9 and TRBJ2-2; 9 positions agree with TRBD2. CDR1 is SGDLS, CDR2 YYNGEE, per germline. The CDR3 loop spans 14 amino acids. V lost 6 bases to trimming and J lost 4 bases; unmatched junction nucleotides: 4. This CDR3 reads CASKAGGSTGELFF. The DNA for the CDR3 is TGTGCCAGCAAGGCGGGAGGGTCCACCGGGGAGCTGTTTTTT. The full variable domain, rest sourced from reference TRBV9 and TRBJ2-2, is DSGVTQTPKHLITATGQRVTLRCSPRSGDLSVYWYQQSLDQGLQFLIQYYNGEERAKGNILERFSAQQFPDLHSELNLSSLELGDSALYFCASKAGGSTGELFFGEGSRLTVL.

V usage is TRBV5-1 and J usage is TRBJ1-3; a possible D gene is TRBD1 (6 bases). Trimming stripped 3 bases from V and 8 bases from J, with 15 bases between. This CDR3 is built from 14 residues. Germline lookup yields CDR1 SGHRS and CDR2 YFSETQ. The CDR3 DNA reads as TGCGCCAGCAGCTCACAGGGACGGGGAGACACCATATATTTT. This gives the protein CASSSQGRGDTIYF.

The rearrangement links TRBV24-1 to TRBJ2-1; 8 bases are a match to TRBD2. The CDR3 contains 15 residues. CDR1 and CDR2 from the germline V gene are KGHDR and SFDVKD. Trimming took 5 bases from V and 3 from J; bases not matched to a gene: 5. CDR3 nucleotide sequence: TGTGCCACCAGTGGCACTAGCGGAATCTACAATGAGCAGTTCTTC. Protein: CATSGTSGIYNEQFF.

This chain joins TRBV18 and TRBJ1-5; possible D gene TRBD1, 6 bases. Germline V gene sequence: CDR1 KGHSH, CDR2 LQKENI. With 1 base removed from V and 3 bases from J, the gap between germline ends came to 10 bases. This CDR3 spans 15 amino acids. The CDR3 loop reads CASSPLQGINQPQHF. For the CDR3, the DNA is TGTGCCAGCTCACCACTACAGGGTATCAATCAGCCCCAGCATTTT. Full variable domain (rest looked up from reference TRBV18 and TRBJ1-5): NAGVMQNPRHLVRRRGQEARLRCSPMKGHSHVYWYRQLPEEGLKFMVYLQKENIIDESGMPKERFSAEFPKEGPSILRIQQVVRGDSAAYFCASSPLQGINQPQHFGDGTRLSIL.

The V call is TRBV28, the J call TRBJ1-1; 7 bases line up with TRBD1. The CDR3 totals 13 residues. Germline V gene data show CDR1 as MDHEN and CDR2 as SYDVKM. The V segment lost 10 bases and the J segment 4 bases; nucleotides outside the gene matches: 9. The CDR3 reads CAILQGNPTEAFF. The DNA of the CDR3 is TGTGCCATCCTACAGGGGAACCCCACTGAAGCTTTCTTT.

V gene TRBV5-1 combines with J gene TRBJ2-7; 7 bases fit TRBD1. Germline CDR1 and CDR2: SGHRS and YFSETQ. V gave up 2 bases and J gave up 3 bases; unmatched junction bases: 5. This CDR3 is 14 amino acids long. CDR3 loop: CASSLPGGVYEQYF. The CDR3 region has the DNA TGCGCCAGCAGCTTACCAGGGGGTGTCTACGAGCAGTACTTC.

The rearrangement joins TRBV5-4 to TRBJ2-2, with 15 bases lining up with TRBD2. The germline gives CDR1 SGHNT, CDR2 YYREEE (reference sequence). The CDR3 is 16 residues long. Trimming took 3 bases from V and 4 from J; bases not matched to a gene: 1. DNA of the CDR3: TGTGCCAGCAGCTGGGGACTAGCGGGAGGCACCGGGGAGCTGTTTTTT. This encodes CASSWGLAGGTGELFF.

The rearrangement uses TRBV15 and TRBJ1-3, with 8 bases matching TRBD1. Germline V lookup: CDR1 LNHNV, CDR2 YYDKDF (reference sequence). V dropped 3 bases and J dropped 7; count of bases not matched to a gene: 5. The CDR3 has 14 residues. As DNA, the CDR3 is TGTGCCACCAGCAGTAGACAGGGGCTGAACACCATATATTTT. Its translation is CATSSRQGLNTIYF.

This chain uses TRBV6-2 or TRBV6-3 with TRBJ2-1; 11 bases line up with TRBD2. The CDR3 contains 15 residues. The ends lost 4 bases at V and 5 bases at J; junction bases unmatched: 4. Looked up from germline, CDR1 is MNHEY and CDR2 is SVGEGT. CDR3 DNA sequence: TGTGCCAGCAGTTCAAGACTAGCGGGACACAATGAGCAGTTCTTC. Translation: CASSSRLAGHNEQFF.

The CDR3 reads CSASPGTSGSSEQYF. The CDR3 DNA is TGCAGTGCCAGTCCGGGGACTAGCGGGAGTTCTGAGCAGTACTTC. The chain combines TRBV20-1 with TRBJ2-7, with 14 bases aligning to TRBD2. Germline V gene sequence: CDR1 DFQATT, CDR2 SNEGSKA (reference sequence). V shed 6 bases, J shed 7 bases, and the junction held 11 bases outside the gene matches. This CDR3 has 15 residues.

This rearrangement joins TRBV4-2 to TRBJ2-2, with TRBD2 matching 14 bases. The V gene's germline CDR1 is LGHNA and CDR2 YNFKEQ. The CDR3 runs to 17 residues. Germline trimming cut 4 bases from V and 5 bases from J; bases unmatched to any gene: 6. The CDR3 DNA is TGTGCCAGCAGCCCGGGACTAGCGGGAGCTGATACCGGGGAGCTGTTTTTT. This translates into CASSPGLAGADTGELFF.

The gene calls are TRBV5-6 and TRBJ2-3; possible D gene TRBD2, 5 bases. Germline CDR1 and CDR2: SGHDT and YYEEEE. The CDR3 loop spans 15 amino acids. V lost 0 bases, J lost 0 bases, and 8 bases lay in between. CDR3 coding DNA: TGTGCCAGCAGCTTGGGGGAGCGGAGCACAGATACGCAGTATTTT. It codes for CASSLGERSTDTQYF.

The V gene is TRBV7-9, the J gene TRBJ1-5; D remains ambiguous. This CDR3 is built from 12 residues. Trimming took 8 bases from V and 6 from J, leaving 11 bases between them. CDR1 is SEHNR and CDR2 is FQNEAQ in the germline V gene (reference sequence). Here the CDR3 reads CASGHGSQPQHF. CDR3 nucleotides: TGTGCCAGCGGTCATGGGAGTCAGCCCCAGCATTTT.

The V call is TRBV12-3 or TRBV12-4, the J call TRBJ2-1, with D maybe TRBD2 (6 bases). This CDR3 is 13 amino acids long. Trimming cost V 7 bases and J 6 bases, with 13 bases left between them. DNA of the CDR3: TGTGCCAGCACCCCGGGTAGCGGCAATGAGCAGTTCTTC. It is translated as CASTPGSGNEQFF.

V is TRBV30 and J is TRBJ1-5; D is perhaps TRBD1 (6 bases). CDR1 GTSNPN and CDR2 SVGIG come from the germline V gene (reference sequence). V lost 1 base to trimming and J lost 6 bases, with 10 bases between them. CDR3 size: 13 residues. The CDR3 DNA follows: TGTGCCTGGAGTGGGGGGGGCGGTCAGCCCCAGCATTTT. This codes for CAWSGGGGQPQHF.

This rearrangement joins TRBV29-1 to TRBJ2-3, with 11 nucleotides matching TRBD2. Germline trimming cut 5 bases from V and 3 bases from J; bases unmatched to any gene: 4. The CDR3 is made up of 14 amino acids. Germline V gene lookup returns CDR1 SQVTM and CDR2 ANQGSEA. Here the CDR3 reads CSVTSGRQTDTQYF. As DNA, the CDR3 is TGCAGCGTTACTAGCGGGAGACAAACAGATACGCAGTATTTT.

The chain joins TRBV6-4 to TRBJ1-1, with D possibly matching TRBD1 (5 bases). Germline V gives CDR1 MRHNA, CDR2 SNTAGT. The CDR3 is made up of 13 amino acids. Trimming left V 6 bases short and J 1 base short, with 9 bases between. The CDR3 region is CASRDQGNTEAFF. The DNA of the CDR3 is TGTGCCAGCAGGGATCAGGGGAACACTGAAGCTTTCTTT.

J is TRBJ1-4 and V is TRBV5-5; TRBD1 matches 8 bases. Germline V CDR1 and CDR2: SGHKS, YYEKEE (reference sequence). The CDR3 loop spans 14 amino acids. J was trimmed by 4 bases and V by 4 bases; bases with no gene match: 3. The CDR3 is CASSPGQVNEKLFF. Written as DNA, the CDR3 is TGTGCCAGCAGCCCGGGACAGGTTAATGAAAAACTGTTTTTT.

The rearrangement uses TRBV7-2 and TRBJ2-3; D possibly corresponds to TRBD1 (5 bases). Germline V gene data show CDR1 as SGHTA and CDR2 as FQGNSA. CDR3 length: 16 residues. Trimming took off 1 base at V and 1 base at J, with 12 bases between the two ends. CDR3 coding DNA: TGTGCCAGCAGCTTAGGAGTAGTCAGGGGCACAGATACGCAGTATTTT. The encoded protein is CASSLGVVRGTDTQYF. Full variable domain (remainder filled in from reference TRBV7-2 and TRBJ2-3): GAGVSQSPSNKVTEKGKDVELRCDPISGHTALYWYRQSLGQGLEFLIYFQGNSAPDKSGLPSDRFSAERTGGSVSTLTIQRTQQEDSAVYLCASSLGVVRGTDTQYFGPGTRLTVL.

The chain employs TRBV5-4 and TRBJ1-1; the match to TRBD1 covers 7 bases. The germline V gene encodes CDR1 SGHNT and CDR2 YYREEE (reference sequence). J was trimmed by 4 bases and V by 3 bases; bases with no gene match: 6. The CDR3 has 14 residues. CDR3 coding DNA: TGTGCCAGCAGCTCCATTACAGGGGCCACTGAAGCTTTCTTT. Translated: CASSSITGATEAFF.

This CDR3 is CAVLTGGVWELFF. Here the CDR3 DNA reads TGTGCCGTACTGACAGGGGGCGTGTGGGAGCTGTTTTTT. The rearrangement links TRBV6-5 to TRBJ2-2; 10 bases align to TRBD1. The junction had 9 bases not matched to a gene; V was cut back by 11 bases and J by 9 bases. Per germline, CDR1 MNHEY and CDR2 SVGAGI. This CDR3 region has 13 residues.

This clone showed up just a few times. The chain recombines TRBV3-1 (or the pseudogene TRBV3-2) with TRBJ2-3; 8 nucleotides agree with TRBD2. Germline CDR1 and CDR2: LGHDT and YNNKEL (reference sequence). Germline trimming cut 4 bases from V and 5 bases from J; bases unmatched to any gene: 26. This CDR3 has 21 residues. The CDR3, as DNA: TGTGCCAGCAGCCGAAAAGGGGTTCGGGTCCAAACCGGGAGGGCCGAAGATACGCAGTATTTT. Amino acids: CASSRKGVRVQTGRAEDTQYF.

V gene TRBV3-1 (or the pseudogene TRBV3-2) combines with J gene TRBJ2-5; D is undetermined. CDR1 and CDR2 (germline): LGHDT, YNNKEL (reference sequence). There are 15 residues in the CDR3. Between the trimmed V and J ends, which lost 2 bases and 5 bases, there was a span of 15 bases. In nucleotides, the CDR3 is TGTGCCAGCAGCCAATCTAACATAGCTGGCGAGACCCAGTACTTC. Its protein is CASSQSNIAGETQYF.

The J gene is TRBJ2-7, the V gene TRBV6-6; a possible D gene is TRBD1 (6 bases). CDR1 is MNHNY and CDR2 is SVGAGI in the germline V gene (reference sequence). V shed 6 bases and J shed 6 bases, with 18 bases lying between them. This CDR3 is 14 amino acids long. The CDR3 DNA follows: TGTGCCAGCAGGGAACAGGGTGATGCTAGCGAGCAGTACTTC. Translating gives CASREQGDASEQYF.

In its sample, this clone was seen a few times. J is TRBJ2-1 and V is TRBV29-1; 9 positions match TRBD2. The CDR3 consists of 16 residues. The germline V gene has CDR1 SQVTM and CDR2 ANQGSEA. V dropped 1 base and J dropped 1; count of bases not matched to a gene: 5. The CDR3 is CSVEGGAGGSYNEQFF. DNA for the CDR3: TGCAGCGTTGAAGGGGGAGCGGGAGGTTCCTACAATGAGCAGTTCTTC.

The chain links TRBV18 to TRBJ1-6; maybe TRBD1 (6 bases). CDR1 KGHSH and CDR2 LQKENI come from the germline V gene. V lost 6 bases to trimming and J lost 7 bases, with 13 bases between them. The CDR3 runs to 14 residues. The CDR3 spells CASSPQGWNSPLHF. CDR3 nucleotides: TGTGCCAGCTCCCCCCAGGGGTGGAATTCACCCCTCCACTTT. Based on the CDR3 plus reference TRBV18 and TRBJ1-6, the full variable domain is NAGVMQNPRHLVRRRGQEARLRCSPMKGHSHVYWYRQLPEEGLKFMVYLQKENIIDESGMPKERFSAEFPKEGPSILRIQQVVRGDSAAYFCASSPQGWNSPLHFGNGTRLTVT.